This paragraph covers one TCR beta chain sequence. Its specificity is not known. As for treatment: oral pan-JAK inhibitor, 5-10 mg twice daily. These data originate in a study of CD8+ T cells in alopecia areata. Study summary: For the treated group, dosing was oral tofacitinib at 5 to 10 mg twice daily. Study conclusions and caveats: The study found TCR sharing across patients less clear than in mice, possibly for HLA reasons.

This CDR3 contains 13 residues. Germline V gene data show CDR1 as GTSNPN and CDR2 as SVGIG (reference sequence). V was trimmed by 1 base and J by 8 bases, leaving 14 bases between them. After isolation, RNA underwent reverse transcription to generate cDNA as the sequencing template. Here immunoSEQ multiplex PCR was the method, and the copy in TCRdb shows in-frame clones only, minus some. The profile shows some 120,000 clones, under 60% of them singletons. This chain connects TRBV30 to TRBJ1-1; D remains unclear. The source material was CD8+ T cells sorted from blood, sampled at week 24, from a patient treated with tofacitinib. The receptor's source is a human donor with alopecia areata. For the CDR3, the DNA is TGTGCCTGGAGTGCCTCCCCGAGGACCGAAGCTTTCTTT. This sequence encodes CAWSASPRTEAFF.